This TCR beta chain was captured in a study of Graves' ophthalmopathy and Graves' hyperthyroidism. This clonotype has a count of ten or more. PBMCs were isolated from a 10 ml sample of fresh peripheral blood. Amplification from RNA transcripts yielded the TCR beta CDR3 regions. In the first round, RT-PCR was carried out with HTBI primers, and a multiplex PCR formed the second round. TCRdb fed the multiplex PCR reads into MiXCR, producing one record per CDR3 protein. The table lists fewer than 400,000 distinct CDR3 sequences, approximately 16% of them singletons. Germline CDR1 is MDHEN and CDR2 is SYDVKM. The length of the CDR3 is 16 residues. Trimming cost V 2 bases and J 4 bases, with 14 bases left between them.

The sample taken for sequencing was peripheral blood. The chain recombines TRBV28 with TRBJ2-2; a weak D match, TRBD2 (6 bases). The sequence was collected from a woman aged 18-29 years with Graves' ophthalmopathy. The CDR3 sequence is CASSLVGLRGTGELFF. The CDR3 DNA is TGTGCCAGCAGTTTAGTAGGGTTGCGGGGCACCGGGGAGCTGTTTTTT. Drawing the rest from reference TRBV28 and TRBJ2-2, the complete variable domain is DVKVTQSSRYLVKRTGEKVFLECVQDMDHENMFWYRQDPGLGLRLIYFSYDVKMKEKGDIPEGYSVSREKKERFSLILESASTNQTSMYLCASSLVGLRGTGELFFGEGSRLTVL.